The text below deals with one T cell receptor beta chain. What it binds is not known. This sample is drawn from a study of T cell responses to AZD1222 COVID-19 vaccine. There are 15 residues in the CDR3. After removal of 6 bases from V and 3 bases from J, the junction contained 12 bases not matched to a gene. The V gene's germline CDR1 is SQVTM and CDR2 ANQGSEA. Using immunoSEQ multiplex PCR, the repertoire was profiled, and TCRdb retains in-frame clones only, with some absent. The top ten hold 13% to 15% of the sample, which has about 17,000 clones, approximately 80% seen once. Notes on the study in general: There were vaccine-associated CD4 TCRs across spike, dominant at 160-218 and 743-854. Among the donors, most were white British and more were female, and clonal diversity was possibly underestimated. Breadth and depth of Spike-specific TCRs rose after two AZD1222 doses.

The specimen was peripheral blood, collected 28 days after the second AZD1222 dose. The chain has TRBV29-1 and TRBJ1-2; 8 nucleotides agree with TRBD1. The clonotype was recovered from an adult who received the AZD1222 COVID-19 vaccine. CDR3 protein: CSVDGSTGADYGYTF. CDR3 in DNA: TGCAGCGTCGACGGTTCGACAGGGGCAGACTATGGCTACACCTTC. Complete variable domain (other parts from reference TRBV29-1 and TRBJ1-2): SAVISQKPSRDICQRGTSLTIQCQVDSQVTMMFWYRQQPGQSLTLIATANQGSEATYESGFVIDKFPISRPNLTFSTLTVSNMSPEDSSIYLCSVDGSTGADYGYTFGSGTRLTVV.